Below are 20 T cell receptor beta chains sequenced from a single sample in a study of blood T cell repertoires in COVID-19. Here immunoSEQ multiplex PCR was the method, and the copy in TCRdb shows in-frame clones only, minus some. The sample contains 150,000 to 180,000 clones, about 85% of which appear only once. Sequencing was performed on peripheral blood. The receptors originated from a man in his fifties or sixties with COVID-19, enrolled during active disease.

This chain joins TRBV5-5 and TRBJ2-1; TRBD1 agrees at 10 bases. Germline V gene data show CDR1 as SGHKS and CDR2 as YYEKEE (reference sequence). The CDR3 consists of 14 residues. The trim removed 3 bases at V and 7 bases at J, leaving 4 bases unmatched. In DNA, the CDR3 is TGTGCCAGCAGCTCAGGACAGGGGGTAAATGAGCAGTTCTTC. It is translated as CASSSGQGVNEQFF.

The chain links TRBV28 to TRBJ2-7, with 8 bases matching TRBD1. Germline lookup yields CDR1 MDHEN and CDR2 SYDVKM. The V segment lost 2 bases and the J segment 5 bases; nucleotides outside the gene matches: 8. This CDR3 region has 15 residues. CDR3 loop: CASSLMGRGPNEQYF. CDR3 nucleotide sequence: TGTGCCAGCAGTTTAATGGGCAGGGGGCCCAACGAGCAGTACTTC.

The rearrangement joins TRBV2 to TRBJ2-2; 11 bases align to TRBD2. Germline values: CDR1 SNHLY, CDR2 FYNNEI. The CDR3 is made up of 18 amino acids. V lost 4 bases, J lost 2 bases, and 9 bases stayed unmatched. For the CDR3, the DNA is TGTGCCAGCAGTGTGTTGGGGGGACTAGCGGCTAACACCGGGGAGCTGTTTTTT. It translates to CASSVLGGLAANTGELFF.

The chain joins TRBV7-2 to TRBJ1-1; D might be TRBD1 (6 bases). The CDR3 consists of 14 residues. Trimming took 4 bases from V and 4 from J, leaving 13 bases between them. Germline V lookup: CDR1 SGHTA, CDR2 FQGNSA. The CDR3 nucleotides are TGTGCCAGCAGCTGGAACAGGGTAAGCACTGAAGCTTTCTTT. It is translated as CASSWNRVSTEAFF.

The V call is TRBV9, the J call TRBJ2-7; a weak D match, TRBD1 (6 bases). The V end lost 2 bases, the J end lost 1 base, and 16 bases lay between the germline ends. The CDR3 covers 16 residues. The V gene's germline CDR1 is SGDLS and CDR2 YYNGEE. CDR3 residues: CASSVAGDIPSYEQYF. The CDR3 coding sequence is TGTGCCAGCAGCGTGGCCGGGGACATCCCGTCCTACGAGCAGTACTTC.

CDR3 sequence reads: CASSIDPGQGWEKLFF. The CDR3 bases are TGTGCCAGCAGCATCGACCCGGGACAGGGGTGGGAAAAACTGTTTTTT. The chain carries TRBV5-6 and TRBJ1-4, with TRBD1 identical over 10 bases. The CDR3 extends over 16 amino acids. Trimming at V came to 4 bases and at J to 8 bases, leaving 11 bases not matched to a gene. CDR1 and CDR2 (germline): SGHDT, YYEEEE.

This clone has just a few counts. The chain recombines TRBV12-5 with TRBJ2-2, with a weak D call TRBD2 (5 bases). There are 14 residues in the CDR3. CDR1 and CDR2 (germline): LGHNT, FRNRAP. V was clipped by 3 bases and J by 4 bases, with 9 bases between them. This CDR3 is CASGLEGTTGELFF. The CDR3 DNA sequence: TGTGCTAGTGGTTTAGAGGGAACCACCGGGGAGCTGTTTTTT. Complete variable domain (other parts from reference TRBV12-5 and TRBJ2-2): DARVTQTPRHKVTEMGQEVTMRCQPILGHNTVFWYRQTMMQGLELLAYFRNRAPLDDSGMPKDRFSAEMPDATLATLKIQPSEPRDSAVYFCASGLEGTTGELFFGEGSRLTVL.

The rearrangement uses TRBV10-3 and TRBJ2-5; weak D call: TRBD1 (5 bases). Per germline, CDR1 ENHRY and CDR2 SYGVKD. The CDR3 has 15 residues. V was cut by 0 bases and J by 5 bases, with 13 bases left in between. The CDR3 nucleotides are TGTGCCATCAGTGAGTCGATCGATCAGGGTGAGACCCAGTACTTC. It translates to CAISESIDQGETQYF.

This CDR3 is CSVWTGEGYTF. Written as DNA, the CDR3 is TGCAGCGTCTGGACAGGGGAAGGCTACACCTTC. This chain joins TRBV29-1 and TRBJ1-2; 9 bases align to TRBD1. The germline V gene has CDR1 SQVTM and CDR2 ANQGSEA. CDR3 length: 11 amino acids. V gave up 6 bases and J gave up 8 bases; unmatched junction bases: 4.

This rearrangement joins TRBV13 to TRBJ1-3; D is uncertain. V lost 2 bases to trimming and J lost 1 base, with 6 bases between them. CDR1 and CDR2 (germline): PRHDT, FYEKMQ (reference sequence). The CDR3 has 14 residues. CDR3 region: CASSLSGSGNTIYF. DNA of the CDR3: TGTGCCAGCAGCTTATCCGGGTCTGGAAACACCATATATTTT.

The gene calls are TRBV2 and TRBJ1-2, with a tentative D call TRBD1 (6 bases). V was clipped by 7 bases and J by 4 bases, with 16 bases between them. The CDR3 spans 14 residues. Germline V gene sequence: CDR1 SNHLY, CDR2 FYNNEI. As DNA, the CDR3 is TGTGCCAGCAAGGGGGTAGGGGTATCCTATGGCTACACCTTC. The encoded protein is CASKGVGVSYGYTF.

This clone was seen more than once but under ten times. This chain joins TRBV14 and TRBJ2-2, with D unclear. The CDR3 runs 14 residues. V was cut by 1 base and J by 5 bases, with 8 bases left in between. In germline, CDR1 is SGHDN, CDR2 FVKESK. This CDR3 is CASSQGVQTGELFF. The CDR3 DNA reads TGTGCCAGCAGCCAAGGTGTCCAGACCGGGGAGCTGTTTTTT.

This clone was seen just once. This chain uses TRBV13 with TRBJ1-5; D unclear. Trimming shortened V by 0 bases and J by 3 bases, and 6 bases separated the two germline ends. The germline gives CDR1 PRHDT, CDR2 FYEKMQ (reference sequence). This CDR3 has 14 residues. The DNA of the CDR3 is TGTGCCAGCAGCTTAGGGTCAATCAATCAGCCCCAGCATTTT. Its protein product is CASSLGSINQPQHF. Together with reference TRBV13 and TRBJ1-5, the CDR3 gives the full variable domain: AAGVIQSPRHLIKEKRETATLKCYPIPRHDTVYWYQQGPGQDPQFLISFYEKMQSDKGSIPDRFSAQQFSDYHSELNMSSLELGDSALYFCASSLGSINQPQHFGDGTRLSIL.

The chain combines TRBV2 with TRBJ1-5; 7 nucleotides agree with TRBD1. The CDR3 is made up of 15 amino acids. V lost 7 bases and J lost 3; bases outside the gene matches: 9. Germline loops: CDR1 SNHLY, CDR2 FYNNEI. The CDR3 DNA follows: TGTGCCAGCACCGAGGAGGGGGCTACCAATCAGCCCCAGCATTTT. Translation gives CASTEEGATNQPQHF.

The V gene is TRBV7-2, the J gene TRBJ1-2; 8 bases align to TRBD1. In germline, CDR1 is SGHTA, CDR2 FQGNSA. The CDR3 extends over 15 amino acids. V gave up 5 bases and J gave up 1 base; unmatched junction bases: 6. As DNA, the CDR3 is TGTGCCAGCAGCCGGACCGACAGGGGTAACTATGGCTACACCTTC. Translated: CASSRTDRGNYGYTF. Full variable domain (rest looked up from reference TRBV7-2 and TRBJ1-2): GAGVSQSPSNKVTEKGKDVELRCDPISGHTALYWYRQSLGQGLEFLIYFQGNSAPDKSGLPSDRFSAERTGGSVSTLTIQRTQQEDSAVYLCASSRTDRGNYGYTFGSGTRLTVV.

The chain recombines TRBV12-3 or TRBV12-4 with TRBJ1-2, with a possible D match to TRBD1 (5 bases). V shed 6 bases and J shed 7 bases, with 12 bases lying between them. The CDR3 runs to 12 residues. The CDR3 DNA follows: TGTGCCAGCAGAGCGCAGGGCTTTGGCTACACCTTC. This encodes CASRAQGFGYTF.

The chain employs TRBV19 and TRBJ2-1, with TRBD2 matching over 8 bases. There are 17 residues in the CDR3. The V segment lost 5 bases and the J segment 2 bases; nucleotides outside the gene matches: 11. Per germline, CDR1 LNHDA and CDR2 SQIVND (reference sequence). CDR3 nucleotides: TGTGCCAGTAGTTCAGAAATGGGACTAGGGGCCTACAATGAGCAGTTCTTC. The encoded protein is CASSSEMGLGAYNEQFF.

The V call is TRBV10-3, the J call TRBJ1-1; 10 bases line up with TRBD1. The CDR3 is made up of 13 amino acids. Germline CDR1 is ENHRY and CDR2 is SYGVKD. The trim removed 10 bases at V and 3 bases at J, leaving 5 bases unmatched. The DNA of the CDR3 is TGTGCCACCACGGGGACAGGGGACACTGAAGCTTTCTTT. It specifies CATTGTGDTEAFF.

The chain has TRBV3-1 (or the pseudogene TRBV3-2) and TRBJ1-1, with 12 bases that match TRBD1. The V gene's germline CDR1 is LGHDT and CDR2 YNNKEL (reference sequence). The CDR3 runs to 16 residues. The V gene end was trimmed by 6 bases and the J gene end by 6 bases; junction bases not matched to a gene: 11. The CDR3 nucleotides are TGTGCCAGCAGGGACCGGGACAGGGGGCTTTTGGCTGAAGCTTTCTTT. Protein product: CASRDRDRGLLAEAFF.

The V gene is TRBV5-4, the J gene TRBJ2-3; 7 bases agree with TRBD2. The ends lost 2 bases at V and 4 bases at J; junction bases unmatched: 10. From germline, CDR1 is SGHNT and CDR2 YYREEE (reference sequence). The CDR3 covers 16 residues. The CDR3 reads CASSFAVGGSADTQYF. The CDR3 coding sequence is TGTGCCAGCAGCTTTGCAGTGGGGGGGAGCGCAGATACGCAGTATTTT.